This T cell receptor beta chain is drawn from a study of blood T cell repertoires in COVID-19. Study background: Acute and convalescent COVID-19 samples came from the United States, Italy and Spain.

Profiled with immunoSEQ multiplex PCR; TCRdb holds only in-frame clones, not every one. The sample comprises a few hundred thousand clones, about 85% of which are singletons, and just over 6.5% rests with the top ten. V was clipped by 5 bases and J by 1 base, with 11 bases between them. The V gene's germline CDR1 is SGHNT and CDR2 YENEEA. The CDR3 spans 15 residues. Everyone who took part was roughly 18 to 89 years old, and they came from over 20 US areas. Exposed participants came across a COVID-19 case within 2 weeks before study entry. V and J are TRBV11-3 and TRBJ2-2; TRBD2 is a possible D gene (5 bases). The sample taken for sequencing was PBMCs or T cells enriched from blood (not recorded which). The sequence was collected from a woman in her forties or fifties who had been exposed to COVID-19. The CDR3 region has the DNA TGTGCCAGCAGCCCTGGACTGGAGAACACCGGGGAGCTGTTTTTT. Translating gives CASSPGLENTGELFF.